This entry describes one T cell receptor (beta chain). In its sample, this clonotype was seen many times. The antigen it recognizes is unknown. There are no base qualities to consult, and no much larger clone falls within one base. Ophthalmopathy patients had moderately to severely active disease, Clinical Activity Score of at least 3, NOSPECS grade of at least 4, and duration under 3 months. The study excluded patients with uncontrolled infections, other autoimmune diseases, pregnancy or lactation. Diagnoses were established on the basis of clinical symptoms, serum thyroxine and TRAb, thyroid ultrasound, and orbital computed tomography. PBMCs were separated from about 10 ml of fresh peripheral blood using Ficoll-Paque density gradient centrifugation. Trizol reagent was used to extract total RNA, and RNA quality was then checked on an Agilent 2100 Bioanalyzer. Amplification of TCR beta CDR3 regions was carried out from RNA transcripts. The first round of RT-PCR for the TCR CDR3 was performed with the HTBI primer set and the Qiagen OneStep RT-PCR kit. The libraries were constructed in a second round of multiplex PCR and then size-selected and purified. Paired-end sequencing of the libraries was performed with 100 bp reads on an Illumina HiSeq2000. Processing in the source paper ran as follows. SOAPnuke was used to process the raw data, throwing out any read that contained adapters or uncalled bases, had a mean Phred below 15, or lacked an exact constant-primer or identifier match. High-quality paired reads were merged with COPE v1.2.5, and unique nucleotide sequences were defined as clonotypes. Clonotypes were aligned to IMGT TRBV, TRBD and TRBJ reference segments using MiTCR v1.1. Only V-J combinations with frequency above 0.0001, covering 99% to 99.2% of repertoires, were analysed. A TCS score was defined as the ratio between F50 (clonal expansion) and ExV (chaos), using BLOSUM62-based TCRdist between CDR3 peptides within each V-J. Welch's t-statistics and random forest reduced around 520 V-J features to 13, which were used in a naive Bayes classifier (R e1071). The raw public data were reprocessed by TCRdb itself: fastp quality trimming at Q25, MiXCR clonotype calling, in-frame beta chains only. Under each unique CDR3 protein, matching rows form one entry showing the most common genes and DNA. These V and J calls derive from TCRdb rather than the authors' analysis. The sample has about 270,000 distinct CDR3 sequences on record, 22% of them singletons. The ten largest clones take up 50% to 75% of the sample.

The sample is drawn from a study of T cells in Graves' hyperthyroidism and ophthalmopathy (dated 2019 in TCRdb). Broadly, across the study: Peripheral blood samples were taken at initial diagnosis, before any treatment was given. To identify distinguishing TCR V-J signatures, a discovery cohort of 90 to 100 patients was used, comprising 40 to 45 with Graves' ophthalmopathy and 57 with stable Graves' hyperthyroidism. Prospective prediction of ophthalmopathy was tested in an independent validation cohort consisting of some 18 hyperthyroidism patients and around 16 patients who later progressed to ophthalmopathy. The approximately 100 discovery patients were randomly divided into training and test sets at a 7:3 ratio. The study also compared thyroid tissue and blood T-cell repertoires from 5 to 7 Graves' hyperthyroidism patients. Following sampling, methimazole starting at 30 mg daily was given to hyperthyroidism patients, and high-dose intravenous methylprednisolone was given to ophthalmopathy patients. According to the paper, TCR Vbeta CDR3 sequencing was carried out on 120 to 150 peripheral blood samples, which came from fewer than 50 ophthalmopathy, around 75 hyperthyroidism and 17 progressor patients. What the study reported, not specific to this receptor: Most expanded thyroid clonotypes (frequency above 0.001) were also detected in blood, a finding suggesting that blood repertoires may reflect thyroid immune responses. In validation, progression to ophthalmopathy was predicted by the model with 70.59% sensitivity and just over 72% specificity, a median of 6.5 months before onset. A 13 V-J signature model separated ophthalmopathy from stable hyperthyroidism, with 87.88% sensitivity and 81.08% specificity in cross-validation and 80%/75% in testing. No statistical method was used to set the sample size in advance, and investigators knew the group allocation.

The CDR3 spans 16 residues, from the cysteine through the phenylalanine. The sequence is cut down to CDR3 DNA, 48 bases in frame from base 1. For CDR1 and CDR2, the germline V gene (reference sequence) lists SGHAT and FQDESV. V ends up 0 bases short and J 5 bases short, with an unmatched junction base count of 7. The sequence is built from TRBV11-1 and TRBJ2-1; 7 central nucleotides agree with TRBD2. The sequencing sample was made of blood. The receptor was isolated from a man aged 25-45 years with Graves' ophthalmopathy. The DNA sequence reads TGTGCCAGCAGCTTAGCGATCGCTAGCGGACACAATGAGCAGTTCTTC. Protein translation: CASSLAIASGHNEQFF. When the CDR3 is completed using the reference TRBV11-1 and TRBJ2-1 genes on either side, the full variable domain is EAEVAQSPRYKITEKSQAVAFWCDPISGHATLYWYRQILGQGPELLVQFQDESVVDDSQLPKDRFSAERLKGVDSTLKIQPAELGDSAMYLCASSLAIASGHNEQFFGPGTRLTVL.